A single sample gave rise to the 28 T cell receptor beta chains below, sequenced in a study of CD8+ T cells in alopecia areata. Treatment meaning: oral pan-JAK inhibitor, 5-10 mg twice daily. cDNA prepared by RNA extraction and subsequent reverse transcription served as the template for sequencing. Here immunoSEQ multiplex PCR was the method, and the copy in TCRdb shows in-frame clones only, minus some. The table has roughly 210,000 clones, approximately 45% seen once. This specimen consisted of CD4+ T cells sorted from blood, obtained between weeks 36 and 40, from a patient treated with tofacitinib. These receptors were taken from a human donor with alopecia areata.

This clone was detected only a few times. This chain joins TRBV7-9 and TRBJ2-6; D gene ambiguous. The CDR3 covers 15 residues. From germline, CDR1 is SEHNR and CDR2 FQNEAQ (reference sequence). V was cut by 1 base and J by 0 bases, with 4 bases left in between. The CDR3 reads CASSLDLSGANVLTF. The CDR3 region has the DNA TGTGCCAGCAGCTTAGATCTCTCTGGGGCCAACGTCCTGACTTTC.

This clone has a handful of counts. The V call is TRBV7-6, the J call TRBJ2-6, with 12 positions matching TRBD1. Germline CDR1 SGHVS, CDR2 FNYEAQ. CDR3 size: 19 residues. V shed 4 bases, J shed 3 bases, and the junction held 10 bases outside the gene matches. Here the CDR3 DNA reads TGTGCCAGCAGCTCCCATCGAGGGACAGGGGGCTTTGGGGCCAACGTCCTGACTTTC. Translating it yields CASSSHRGTGGFGANVLTF.

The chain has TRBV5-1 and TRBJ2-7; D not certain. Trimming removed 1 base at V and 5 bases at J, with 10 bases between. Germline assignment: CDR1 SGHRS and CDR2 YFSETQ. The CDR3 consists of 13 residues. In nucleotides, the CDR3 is TGCGCCAGCAGCTTGCCACACCTAAACGAGCAGTACTTC. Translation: CASSLPHLNEQYF.

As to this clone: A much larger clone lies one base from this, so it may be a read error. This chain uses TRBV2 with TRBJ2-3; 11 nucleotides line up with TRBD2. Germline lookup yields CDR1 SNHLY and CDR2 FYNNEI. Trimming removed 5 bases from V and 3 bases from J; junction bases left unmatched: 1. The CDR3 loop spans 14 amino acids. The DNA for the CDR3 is TGTGCCAGCAGTCGACTAGCGGGAACAGATACGCAGTATTTT. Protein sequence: CASSRLAGTDTQYF.

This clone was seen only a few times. DNA of the CDR3: TGTGCCTGGAGGGGGCTAGGACAGGAATACAATGAGCAGTTCTTC. Its translation: CAWRGLGQEYNEQFF. The chain uses TRBV30 and TRBJ2-1; TRBD1 matches at 7 bases. V was clipped by 3 bases and J by 4 bases; unmatched bases: 9. Germline loops: CDR1 GTSNPN, CDR2 SVGIG (reference sequence). CDR3 size: 15 residues. The complete variable domain, with remaining parts taken from reference TRBV30 and TRBJ2-1, reads SQTIHQWPATLVQPVGSPLSLECTVEGTSNPNLYWYRQAAGRGLQLLFYSVGIGQISSEVPQNLSASRPQDRQFILSSKKLLLSDSGFYLCAWRGLGQEYNEQFFGPGTRLTVL.

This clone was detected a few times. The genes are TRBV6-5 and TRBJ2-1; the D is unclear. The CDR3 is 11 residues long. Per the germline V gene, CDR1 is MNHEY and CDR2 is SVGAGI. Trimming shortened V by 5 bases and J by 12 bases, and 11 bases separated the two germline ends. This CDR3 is CASSERLWQFF. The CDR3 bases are TGTGCCAGCAGTGAGCGTCTGTGGCAGTTCTTC.

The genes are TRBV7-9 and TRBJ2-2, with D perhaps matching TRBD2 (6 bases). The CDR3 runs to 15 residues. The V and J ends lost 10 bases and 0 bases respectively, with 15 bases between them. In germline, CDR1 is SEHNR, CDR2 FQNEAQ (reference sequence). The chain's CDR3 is CATTSGSANTGELFF. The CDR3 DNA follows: TGTGCCACCACGAGCGGGTCCGCGAACACCGGGGAGCTGTTTTTT.

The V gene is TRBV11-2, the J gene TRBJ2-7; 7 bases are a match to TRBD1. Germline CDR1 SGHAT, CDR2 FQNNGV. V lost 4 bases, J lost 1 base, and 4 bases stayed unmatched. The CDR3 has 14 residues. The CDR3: CASSSTGVSYEQYF. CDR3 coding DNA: TGTGCCAGCAGCTCCACAGGGGTATCCTACGAGCAGTACTTC.

CDR3 bases: TGTGCCAGCAGCTTAGCCGGGAGTGGGACGCAGTATTTT. Translated, it gives CASSLAGSGTQYF. The chain has TRBV11-2 and TRBJ2-3; perhaps TRBD2 as D (6 bases). CDR3 length: 13 residues. CDR1 is SGHAT and CDR2 is FQNNGV in the germline V gene. V lost 1 base, J lost 9 bases, and 11 bases lay in between.

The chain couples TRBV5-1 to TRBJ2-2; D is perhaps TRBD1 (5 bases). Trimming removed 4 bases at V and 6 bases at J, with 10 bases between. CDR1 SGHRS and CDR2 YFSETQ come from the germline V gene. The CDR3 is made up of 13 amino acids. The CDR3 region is CASSETDSGELFF. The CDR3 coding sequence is TGCGCCAGCAGCGAGACAGATTCCGGGGAGCTGTTTTTT. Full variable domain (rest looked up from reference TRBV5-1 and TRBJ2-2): KAGVTQTPRYLIKTRGQQVTLSCSPISGHRSVSWYQQTPGQGLQFLFEYFSETQRNKGNFPGRFSGRQFSNSRSEMNVSTLELGDSALYLCASSETDSGELFFGEGSRLTVL.

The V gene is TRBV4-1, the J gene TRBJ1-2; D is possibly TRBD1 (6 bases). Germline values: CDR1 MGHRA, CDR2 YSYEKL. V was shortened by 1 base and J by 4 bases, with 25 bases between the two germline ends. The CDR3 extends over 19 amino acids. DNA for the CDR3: TGCGCCAGCAGCCAAGTCCTCGGACAGAAGATCGACCAGGGCTATGGCTACACCTTC. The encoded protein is CASSQVLGQKIDQGYGYTF.

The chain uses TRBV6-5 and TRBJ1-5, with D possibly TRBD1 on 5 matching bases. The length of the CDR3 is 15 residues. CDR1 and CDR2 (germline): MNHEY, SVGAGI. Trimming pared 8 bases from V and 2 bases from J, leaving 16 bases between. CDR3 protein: CASSTGDGRNQPQHF. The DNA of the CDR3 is TGTGCCAGCTCCACGGGGGACGGTCGCAATCAGCCCCAGCATTTT.

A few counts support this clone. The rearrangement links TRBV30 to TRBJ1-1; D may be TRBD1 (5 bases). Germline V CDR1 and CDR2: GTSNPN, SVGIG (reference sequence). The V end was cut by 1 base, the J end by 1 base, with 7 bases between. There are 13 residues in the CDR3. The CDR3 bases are TGTGCCTGGAGTGACGGGGCGAACACTGAAGCTTTCTTT. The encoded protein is CAWSDGANTEAFF.

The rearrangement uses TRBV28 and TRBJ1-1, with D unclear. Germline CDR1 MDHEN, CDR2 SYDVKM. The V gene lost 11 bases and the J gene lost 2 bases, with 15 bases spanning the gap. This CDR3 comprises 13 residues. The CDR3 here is CAFRAGENTEAFF. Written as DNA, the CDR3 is TGTGCCTTTCGGGCCGGGGAAAACACTGAAGCTTTCTTT.

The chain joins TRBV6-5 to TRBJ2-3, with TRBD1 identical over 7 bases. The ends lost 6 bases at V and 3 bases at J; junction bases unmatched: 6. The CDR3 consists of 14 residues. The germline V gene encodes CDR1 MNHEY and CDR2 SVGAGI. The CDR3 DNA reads TGTGCCAGCAGCCGGATCAGGGGGACAGATACGCAGTATTTT. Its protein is CASSRIRGTDTQYF.

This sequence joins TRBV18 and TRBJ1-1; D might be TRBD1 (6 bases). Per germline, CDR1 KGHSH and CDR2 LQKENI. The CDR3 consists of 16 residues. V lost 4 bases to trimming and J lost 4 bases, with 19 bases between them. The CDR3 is CASSHIAGDWGTEAFF. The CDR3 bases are TGTGCCAGCTCACATATAGCAGGGGATTGGGGCACTGAAGCTTTCTTT.

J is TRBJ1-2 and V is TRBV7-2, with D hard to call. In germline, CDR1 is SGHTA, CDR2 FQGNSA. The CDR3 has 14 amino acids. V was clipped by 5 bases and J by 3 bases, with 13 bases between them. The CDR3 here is CASSATRIDYGYTF. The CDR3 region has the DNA TGTGCCAGCAGCGCCACCCGAATCGACTATGGCTACACCTTC. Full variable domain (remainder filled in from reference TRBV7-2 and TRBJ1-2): GAGVSQSPSNKVTEKGKDVELRCDPISGHTALYWYRQSLGQGLEFLIYFQGNSAPDKSGLPSDRFSAERTGGSVSTLTIQRTQQEDSAVYLCASSATRIDYGYTFGSGTRLTVV.

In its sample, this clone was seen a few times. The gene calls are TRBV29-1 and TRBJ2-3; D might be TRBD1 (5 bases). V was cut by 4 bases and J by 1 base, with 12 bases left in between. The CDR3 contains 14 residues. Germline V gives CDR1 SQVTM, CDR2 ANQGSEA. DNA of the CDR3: TGCAGCGTTGGGTGGCAGGGTGGCACAGATACGCAGTATTTT. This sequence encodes CSVGWQGGTDTQYF.

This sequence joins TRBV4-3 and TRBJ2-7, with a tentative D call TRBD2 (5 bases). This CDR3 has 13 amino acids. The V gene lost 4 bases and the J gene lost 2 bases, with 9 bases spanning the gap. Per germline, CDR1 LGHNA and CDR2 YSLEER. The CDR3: CASSPSSTYEQYF. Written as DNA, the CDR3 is TGCGCCAGCAGCCCATCTAGCACCTACGAGCAGTACTTC.

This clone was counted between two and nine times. The CDR3 DNA reads TGTGCCTGTAGGAGGGAAGGGACCTACAATGAGCAGTTCTTC. It encodes CACRREGTYNEQFF. The chain combines TRBV30 with TRBJ2-1, with a tentative D call TRBD2 (6 bases). CDR3 length: 14 residues. Between the trimmed V and J ends, which lost 6 bases and 2 bases, there was a span of 14 bases. CDR1 and CDR2 from the germline V gene are GTSNPN and SVGIG (reference sequence).

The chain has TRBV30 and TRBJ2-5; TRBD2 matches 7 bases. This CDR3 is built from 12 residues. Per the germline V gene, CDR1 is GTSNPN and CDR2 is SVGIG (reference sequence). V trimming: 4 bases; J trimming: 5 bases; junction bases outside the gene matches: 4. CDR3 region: CAWTTSPETQYF. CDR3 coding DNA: TGTGCCTGGACGACTAGCCCGGAGACCCAGTACTTC.

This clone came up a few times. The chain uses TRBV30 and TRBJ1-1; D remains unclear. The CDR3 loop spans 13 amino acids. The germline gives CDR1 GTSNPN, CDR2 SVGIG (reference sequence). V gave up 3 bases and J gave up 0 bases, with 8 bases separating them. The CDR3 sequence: CAWRDQVNTEAFF. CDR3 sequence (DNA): TGTGCCTGGAGGGACCAGGTGAACACTGAAGCTTTCTTT. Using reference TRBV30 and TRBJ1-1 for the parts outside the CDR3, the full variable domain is SQTIHQWPATLVQPVGSPLSLECTVEGTSNPNLYWYRQAAGRGLQLLFYSVGIGQISSEVPQNLSASRPQDRQFILSSKKLLLSDSGFYLCAWRDQVNTEAFFGQGTRLTVV.

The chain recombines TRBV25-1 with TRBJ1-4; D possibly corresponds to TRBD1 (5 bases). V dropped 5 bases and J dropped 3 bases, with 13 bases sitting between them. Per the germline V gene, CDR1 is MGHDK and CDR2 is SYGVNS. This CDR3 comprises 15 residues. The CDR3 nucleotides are TGTGCCAGCAGTTTTCCAGGGCGGTCTAATGAAAAACTGTTTTTT. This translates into CASSFPGRSNEKLFF.

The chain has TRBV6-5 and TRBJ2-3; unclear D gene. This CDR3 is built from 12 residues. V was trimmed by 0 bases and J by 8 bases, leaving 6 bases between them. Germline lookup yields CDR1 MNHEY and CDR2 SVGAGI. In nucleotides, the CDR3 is TGTGCCAGCAGTTACTCGATGAGTACGCAGTATTTT. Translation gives CASSYSMSTQYF.

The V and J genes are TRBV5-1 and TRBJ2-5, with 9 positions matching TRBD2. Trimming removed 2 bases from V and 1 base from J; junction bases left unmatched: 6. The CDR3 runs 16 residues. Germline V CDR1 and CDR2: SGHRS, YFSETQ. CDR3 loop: CASSLTSTSGQETQYF. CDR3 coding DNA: TGCGCCAGCAGCTTAACCTCGACTAGCGGCCAAGAGACCCAGTACTTC. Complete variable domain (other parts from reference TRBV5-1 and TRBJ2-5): KAGVTQTPRYLIKTRGQQVTLSCSPISGHRSVSWYQQTPGQGLQFLFEYFSETQRNKGNFPGRFSGRQFSNSRSEMNVSTLELGDSALYLCASSLTSTSGQETQYFGPGTRLLVL.

CDR3 sequence (DNA): TGCGCCAGCAGTCGGAACAGGGTTCAAGAGACCCAGTACTTC. Protein product: CASSRNRVQETQYF. The chain employs TRBV5-1 and TRBJ2-7, with D possibly TRBD1 on 6 matching bases. The last part of the DNA fits TRBJ2-5 better; the J call may be wrong. CDR1 and CDR2 from the germline V gene are SGHRS and YFSETQ. The CDR3 is 14 amino acids.

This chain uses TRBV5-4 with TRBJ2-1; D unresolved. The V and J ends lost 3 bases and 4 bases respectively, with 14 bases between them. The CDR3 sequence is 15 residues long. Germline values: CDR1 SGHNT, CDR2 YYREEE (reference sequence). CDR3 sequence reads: CASSSRRGNYNEQFF. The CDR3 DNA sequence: TGTGCCAGCAGCTCGCGTCGTGGGAATTACAATGAGCAGTTCTTC.

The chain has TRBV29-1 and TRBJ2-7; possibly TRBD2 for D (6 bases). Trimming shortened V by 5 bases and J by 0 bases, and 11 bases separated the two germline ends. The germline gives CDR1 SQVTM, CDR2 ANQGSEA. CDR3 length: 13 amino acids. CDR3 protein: CSVSYGSSYEQYF. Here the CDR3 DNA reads TGCAGCGTTAGTTACGGGAGCTCCTACGAGCAGTACTTC.